The present T cell receptor (beta chain) was sequenced within a study of CD8+ T cells in alopecia areata. Trimming pared 2 bases from V and 3 bases from J, leaving 14 bases between. This CDR3 is built from 15 residues. The study team obtained lesional scalp punch biopsies and peripheral blood from alopecia areata patients. RNA, once extracted, was reverse transcribed into cDNA for use as the sequencing template. Here immunoSEQ multiplex PCR was the method, and the copy in TCRdb shows in-frame clones only, minus some. Seen here are 90,000 to 100,000 clones, about two fifths observed once, and the top ten hold 1.3%.

The chain is built from TRBV23-1 and TRBJ2-7; a weak D match, TRBD1 (6 bases). TRBV23-1 is an ORF; its function is uncertain. Sequenced: CD4+ T cells sorted from blood. This TCR was recovered from a human donor with alopecia areata. The CDR3 is CASSQEGGFFYEQYF. In nucleotides, the CDR3 is TGCGCCAGCAGTCAAGAAGGGGGATTCTTCTACGAGCAGTACTTC.